This TCR beta chain came from a study of identical twins. Study findings and constraints: Researchers caution that invariant MAIT and iNKT cells could partly confound zero-insertion analyses. There was more out-of-frame TCR alpha sharing in monozygotic twins than models estimated.

Germline CDR1 DFQATT, CDR2 SNEGSKA (reference sequence). Trimming took off 7 bases at V and 5 bases at J, with 17 bases between the two ends. This CDR3 is built from 13 residues. Template switching created a universal primer site, and the cDNA included unique molecular identifiers. TCRdb re-derived calls from the 5' RACE reads in MiXCR, one entry per CDR3 protein. The sample has 400,000 to 650,000 distinct CDR3 sequences; less than 25% are singletons. This clonotype has more than one count but fewer than ten. The target antigen is unknown. The sample also formed part of further work on T cells expressing NK-cell markers.

The chain recombines TRBV20-1 with TRBJ1-1; no firm D call. The sequenced sample consisted of CD4+ T cells sorted from blood. This receptor was taken from a young woman in good health. The chain's CDR3 is CSGSRVLRTEAFF. The CDR3 coding sequence is TGCAGTGGGTCGCGGGTCTTGAGGACTGAAGCTTTCTTT.